Shown below are 5 T cell receptor beta chains from a single sample sequenced in a study of radiotherapy plus CTLA-4 blockade in lung cancer. Here immunoSEQ multiplex PCR was the method, and the copy in TCRdb shows in-frame clones only, minus some. The table shows 55,000 to 80,000 clones, with around four fifths occurring only once. Here the sequenced sample was peripheral blood, taken from a patient treated with radiotherapy plus ipilimumab. These receptor sequences come from a human donor with non-small cell lung cancer who had a complete response to radiotherapy plus ipilimumab.

This clone was seen more than once but under ten times. V is TRBV19 and J is TRBJ1-5; D remains unclear. This CDR3 has 13 residues. Looked up from germline, CDR1 is LNHDA and CDR2 is SQIVND (reference sequence). The germline V and J ends were trimmed by 0 bases and 6 bases, with 6 bases remaining between them. This CDR3 reads CASSIEPTQPQHF. CDR3 DNA: TGTGCCAGTAGTATAGAACCAACTCAGCCCCAGCATTTT. Looking up the rest from reference TRBV19 and TRBJ1-5 gives the full variable domain: DGGITQSPKYLFRKEGQNVTLSCEQNLNHDAMYWYRQDPGQGLRLIYYSQIVNDFQKGDIAEGYSVSREKKESFPLTVTSAQKNPTAFYLCASSIEPTQPQHFGDGTRLSIL.

The rearrangement joins TRBV10-2 to TRBJ1-4, with D possibly being TRBD1 (6 bases). Germline V gene lookup returns CDR1 WSHSY and CDR2 SAAADI. V lost 3 bases, J lost 17 bases, and 13 bases lay in between. The CDR3 has 11 amino acids. The DNA for the CDR3 is TGCGCCAGCAGTGACTTGACAGGACTTTTTTTT. Protein sequence: CASSDLTGLFF.

The rearrangement uses TRBV2 and TRBJ1-2; D remains ambiguous. The CDR3 totals 12 residues. Per the germline V gene, CDR1 is SNHLY and CDR2 is FYNNEI. V was clipped by 6 bases and J by 5 bases, with 10 bases between them. CDR3: CASSKGPYGYTF. CDR3 coding DNA: TGTGCCAGCAGCAAAGGACCTTATGGCTACACCTTC.

The J gene is TRBJ2-7, the V gene TRBV5-4, with D hard to call. The CDR3 contains 13 residues. Trimming shortened V by 0 bases and J by 2 bases, and 6 bases separated the two germline ends. The germline V gene has CDR1 SGHNT and CDR2 YYREEE (reference sequence). Written as DNA, the CDR3 is TGTGCCAGCAGCTTGGGGTCTACCTACGAGCAGTACTTC. It is translated as CASSLGSTYEQYF.

The gene calls are TRBV11-2 and TRBJ1-3; a possible D gene is TRBD1 (5 bases). Trimming shortened V by 6 bases and J by 7 bases, and 16 bases separated the two germline ends. Germline CDR1 is SGHAT and CDR2 is FQNNGV. This CDR3 has 14 residues. The CDR3 DNA reads as TGTGCCAGCAGTTTCGGACCCGGGGGGAACACCATATATTTT. It yields the protein CASSFGPGGNTIYF.